The rows below give T cell receptor beta chains drawn from one sample of a study of T cells after posttransplantation cyclophosphamide. Measured with immunoSEQ multiplex PCR; TCRdb has only the in-frame clones, and not every one. The sample counts approximately 25,000 clones, none seen once; the ten largest own about 1.8%. Material: PBMCs, obtained after allogeneic stem cell transplant with posttransplant cyclophosphamide. The receptors here all came from a male patient in his late teens or twenties who received an allogeneic stem cell transplant from a related donor, was CMV-positive, and had no GVHD. Some T cells may be supplied by the graft donor. CDR3s include the opening cysteine and the closing phenylalanine or tryptophan. Each record gives: V gene, J gene, D gene, clone size, CDR3 protein, CDR3 DNA. A D gene is named only where the DNA matches it firmly. Size is stated for part of the rows, as once, few or many counts, or as a class when the clone is expanded.

>TRBV5-1|TRBJ2-3|TRBD2|many
CASSGNLAGVTDTQYF
TGCGCCAGCAGCGGCAACTTAGCGGGGGTCACAGATACGCAGTATTTT
>TRBV7-2|TRBJ2-1|-|many
CASSLVRKAPYNEQFF
TGTGCCAGCAGCTTAGTACGAAAAGCCCCGTACAATGAGCAGTTCTTC
>TRBV5-1|TRBJ2-7|TRBD1|many
CASSLGQGVSEQYF
TGCGCCAGCAGCCTGGGACAGGGGGTTAGCGAGCAGTACTTC
>TRBV28|TRBJ1-1|TRBD1|many
CASSNPDRVNTEAFF
TGTGCCAGCAGCAATCCCGACAGGGTGAACACTGAAGCTTTCTTT
>TRBV6-5|TRBJ1-6|-|many
CATGIGGSNSPLHF
TGTGCCACCGGGATAGGAGGGTCGAATTCACCCCTCCACTTT
>TRBV2|TRBJ2-7|TRBD1|many
CASSRNRGASYEQYF
TGTGCCAGCAGCCGTAACAGGGGGGCATCCTACGAGCAGTACTTC
>TRBV4-1|TRBJ1-5|TRBD1|many
CASSQAPPHDRGQQPQHF
TGCGCCAGCAGCCAAGCCCCACCACATGACAGGGGGCAACAGCCCCAGCATTTT
>TRBV20-1|TRBJ2-5|-|many
CSGENQETQYF
TGCAGTGGTGAGAACCAAGAGACCCAGTACTTC
>TRBV7-6|TRBJ1-6|TRBD1|many
CASSLHTGTGHNSPLHF
TGTGCCAGCAGCTTGCATACCGGGACAGGTCATAATTCACCCCTCCACTTT
>TRBV18|TRBJ2-5|TRBD1|many
CASSGQGRETQYF
TGTGCCAGCTCCGGACAGGGGCGAGAGACCCAGTACTTC
>TRBV2|TRBJ1-5|TRBD1|many
CASSEGTGFLQPQHF
TGTGCCAGCAGTGAAGGGACAGGCTTCTTGCAGCCCCAGCATTTT
>TRBV5-4|TRBJ1-4|TRBD1|many
CASSLAGQHNEKLFF
TGTGCCAGCAGCTTGGCGGGACAGCATAATGAAAAACTGTTTTTT
>TRBV18|TRBJ2-7|-|many
CASSPRTVSYEQYF
TGTGCCAGCTCACCACGGACAGTTTCCTACGAGCAGTACTTC
>TRBV15|TRBJ2-1|-|many
CATSKGVLEQFF
TGTGCCACCAGCAAAGGGGTACTTGAGCAGTTCTTC
>TRBV28|TRBJ2-7|TRBD2|-
CASIAGGSHEQYF
TGTGCCAGTATAGCGGGAGGGAGCCACGAGCAGTACTTC
>TRBV10-2|TRBJ2-1|TRBD2|many
CASSATGGGNEQFF
TGCGCCAGCAGTGCGACGGGAGGGGGAAATGAGCAGTTCTTC
>TRBV7-8|TRBJ1-1|-|many
CASRRGARNTEAFF
TGTGCCAGCCGCCGGGGGGCGCGGAACACTGAAGCTTTCTTT
>TRBV6-1|TRBJ2-7|TRBD1|few
CASRGTGDLREQYF
TGTGCCAGCAGGGGGACAGGAGATCTGAGAGAGCAGTACTTC
>TRBV2|TRBJ2-5|-|many
CASSREETQYF
TGTGCCAGCAGCAGGGAAGAGACCCAGTACTTC
>TRBV5-4|TRBJ2-1|-|many
CASSFGEQFF
TGTGCCAGCAGCTTCGGTGAGCAGTTCTTC
>TRBV29-1|TRBJ1-5|TRBD1|few
CSAVTGGWNQPQHF
TGCAGCGCCGTGACAGGGGGATGGAATCAGCCCCAGCATTTT
>TRBV19|TRBJ1-5|-|many
CASRGPYSNQPQHF
TGTGCCAGTAGGGGGCCATATAGCAATCAGCCCCAGCATTTT
>TRBV19|TRBJ2-1|TRBD2|many
CASSIRTSAYNEQFF
TGTGCCAGTAGTATCCGGACTAGTGCCTACAATGAGCAGTTCTTC
>TRBV10-3|TRBJ1-5|-|medium-sized
CAISELAPTRDQPQHF
TGTGCCATCAGTGAGCTCGCGCCCACCAGGGATCAGCCCCAGCATTTT
>TRBV11-2|TRBJ1-2|-|many
CASSLRGNYGYTF
TGTGCCAGCAGCCTCCGGGGGAACTATGGCTACACCTTC
>TRBV19|TRBJ1-3|-|many
CASSILSGHGRGNTIYF
TGTGCCAGTAGTATACTTTCGGGACACGGCAGAGGAAACACCATATATTTT
>TRBV4-3|TRBJ2-5|-|many
CASSRETGWWAQYF
TGCGCCAGCAGCCGGGAGACTGGGTGGTGGGCCCAGTACTTC
>TRBV7-9|TRBJ2-1|-|many
CASSLEGGKGNEQFF
TGTGCCAGCAGCTTAGAGGGTGGGAAGGGGAATGAGCAGTTCTTC
>TRBV4-1|TRBJ2-1|-|many
CASSQAIPDNEQFF
TGCGCCAGCAGCCAGGCCATACCAGACAATGAGCAGTTCTTC
>TRBV6-5|TRBJ2-2|-|many
CASSYSEAGTGELFF
TGTGCCAGCAGTTATTCGGAGGCGGGCACCGGGGAGCTGTTTTTT
>TRBV10-3|TRBJ2-6|-|many
CAISSTGVGANVLTF
TGTGCCATCAGTTCAACAGGTGTTGGGGCCAACGTCCTGACTTTC
>TRBV5-4|TRBJ1-3|-|many
CASSPASGLGNTIYF
TGTGCCAGCAGCCCCGCAAGTGGACTGGGAAACACCATATATTTT
>TRBV6-5|TRBJ1-6|TRBD1|many
CASSLTGGRTPLHF
TGTGCCAGCAGTTTAACAGGGGGCAGGACACCCCTCCACTTT
>TRBV29-1|TRBJ1-1|-|many
CSALSTGIMNTEAFF
TGCAGCGCCCTAAGCACAGGGATTATGAACACTGAAGCTTTCTTT
>TRBV4-3|TRBJ2-2|TRBD2|many
CARGGLATGELFF
TGCGCCAGGGGAGGACTAGCTACTGGGGAGCTGTTTTTT
>TRBV4-3|TRBJ2-3|TRBD2|many
CASSQRVAGAPDTQYF
TGCGCCAGCAGCCAAAGGGTAGCGGGTGCCCCAGATACGCAGTATTTT
>TRBV4-1|TRBJ1-4|TRBD1|many
CASSQVIRRTGSNEKLFF
TGCGCCAGCAGCCAAGTGATTCGGAGGACAGGGTCTAATGAAAAACTGTTTTTT
>TRBV7-9|TRBJ1-1|TRBD1|many
CASSRGTAEAFF
TGTGCCAGCAGTCGCGGGACAGCTGAAGCTTTCTTT
>TRBV19|TRBJ2-2|-|many
CASRWQGPGELFF
TGTGCCAGTAGGTGGCAGGGGCCCGGGGAGCTGTTTTTT
>TRBV7-2|TRBJ2-3|-|many
CASSRLTAANTQYF
TGTGCCAGCAGCCGCTTAACTGCGGCTAATACGCAGTATTTT
>TRBV11-2|TRBJ2-1|TRBD1|many
CASSSVRGQGRYEQFF
TGTGCCAGCAGCTCCGTTCGCGGACAGGGTCGGTATGAGCAGTTCTTC
>TRBV4-1|TRBJ1-2|-|many
CASSQDSRGYTF
TGCGCCAGCAGCCAAGATTCCAGAGGCTACACCTTC
>TRBV11-2|TRBJ2-5|TRBD1|many
CASSPIRRDRDQETQYF
TGTGCCAGCAGCCCTATTCGTAGGGACAGGGATCAAGAGACCCAGTACTTC
>TRBV5-6|TRBJ1-5|-|many
CASSFGTINQPQHF
TGTGCCAGCAGCTTCGGGACTATCAATCAGCCCCAGCATTTT
>TRBV27|TRBJ2-2|-|many
CASSTQGSTGELFF
TGTGCCAGCAGCACACAGGGAAGCACCGGGGAGCTGTTTTTT